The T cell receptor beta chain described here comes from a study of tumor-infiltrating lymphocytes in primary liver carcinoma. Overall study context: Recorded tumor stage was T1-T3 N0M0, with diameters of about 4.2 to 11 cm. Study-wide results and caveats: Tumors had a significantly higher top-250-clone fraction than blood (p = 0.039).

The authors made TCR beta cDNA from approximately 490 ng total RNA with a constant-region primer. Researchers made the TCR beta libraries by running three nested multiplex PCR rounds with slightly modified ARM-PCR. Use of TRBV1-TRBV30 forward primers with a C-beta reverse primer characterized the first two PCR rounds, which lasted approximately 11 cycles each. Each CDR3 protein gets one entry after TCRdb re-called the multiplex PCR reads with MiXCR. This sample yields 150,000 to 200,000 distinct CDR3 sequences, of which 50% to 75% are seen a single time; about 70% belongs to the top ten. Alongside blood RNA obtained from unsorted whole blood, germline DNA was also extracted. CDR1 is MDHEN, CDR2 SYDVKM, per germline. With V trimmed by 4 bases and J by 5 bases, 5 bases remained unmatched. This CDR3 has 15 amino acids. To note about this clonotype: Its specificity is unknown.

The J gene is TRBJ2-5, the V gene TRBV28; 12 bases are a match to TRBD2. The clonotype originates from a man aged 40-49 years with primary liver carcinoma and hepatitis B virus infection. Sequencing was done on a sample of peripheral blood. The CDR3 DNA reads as TGTGCCAGCAGTTCAGCCGGGACTAGCGGGGAGACCCAGTACTTC. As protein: CASSSAGTSGETQYF.